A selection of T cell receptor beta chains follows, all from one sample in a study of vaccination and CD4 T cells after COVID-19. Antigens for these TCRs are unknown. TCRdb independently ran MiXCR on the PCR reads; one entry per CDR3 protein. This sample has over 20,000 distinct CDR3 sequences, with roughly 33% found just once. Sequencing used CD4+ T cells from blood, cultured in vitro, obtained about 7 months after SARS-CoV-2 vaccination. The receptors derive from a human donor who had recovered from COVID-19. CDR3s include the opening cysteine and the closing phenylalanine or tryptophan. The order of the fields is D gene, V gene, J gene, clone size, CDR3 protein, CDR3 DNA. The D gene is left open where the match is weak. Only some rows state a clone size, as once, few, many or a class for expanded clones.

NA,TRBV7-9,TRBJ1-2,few,CASSKGAGIYGYTF,TGTGCCAGCAGTAAAGGGGCAGGGATCTATGGCTACACCTTC
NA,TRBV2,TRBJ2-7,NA,CASSEIAESYEQYF,TGTGCCAGCAGTGAAATAGCGGAAAGCTACGAGCAGTACTTC
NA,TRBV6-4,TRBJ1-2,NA,CASSALNDLKGGGYTF,TGTGCCAGCAGCGCCCTAAATGACCTGAAGGGAGGTGGCTACACCTTC
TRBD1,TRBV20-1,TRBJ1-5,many,CSAQISGTEAGTQHF,TGCAGTGCGCAAATATCCGGGACAGAGGCAGGGACCCAGCATTTT
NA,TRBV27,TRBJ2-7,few,CASRVQGTYEQYF,TGTGCCAGCAGGGTACAGGGAACCTACGAGCAGTACTTC
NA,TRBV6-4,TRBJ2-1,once,CASSDSIEGGGEQFF,TGTGCCAGCAGTGACTCGATCGAAGGCGGTGGTGAGCAGTTCTTC
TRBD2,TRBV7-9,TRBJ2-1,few,CASNIGTSSNEQFF,TGTGCCAGCAACATCGGGACTAGCTCCAATGAGCAGTTCTTC
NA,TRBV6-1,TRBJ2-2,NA,CASFSYLAPGELFF,TGTGCCAGCTTTAGCTACCTGGCCCCCGGGGAGCTGTTTTTT
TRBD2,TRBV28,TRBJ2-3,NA,CASSLFGLAGRTDTQYF,TGTGCCAGCAGTTTATTCGGGCTAGCGGGACGCACAGATACGCAGTATTTT
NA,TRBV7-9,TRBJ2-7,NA,CASSVYYEQYF,TGTGCCAGCAGCGTCTACTACGAGCAGTACTTC
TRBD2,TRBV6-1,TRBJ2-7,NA,CASSEYPQREGREQYF,TGTGCCAGCAGTGAATATCCCCAGCGGGAGGGCCGCGAGCAGTACTTC
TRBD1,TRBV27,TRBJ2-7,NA,CASSSSGTGVYEQYF,TGTGCCAGCAGTTCTTCCGGGACAGGGGTTTACGAGCAGTACTTC
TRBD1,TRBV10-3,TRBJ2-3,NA,CAIGQGVGDTQYF,TGTGCCATCGGACAGGGTGTCGGTGATACGCAGTATTTT
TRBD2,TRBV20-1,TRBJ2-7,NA,CSAKVGLAGSYEQYF,TGCAGTGCTAAAGTCGGGCTAGCGGGAAGCTACGAGCAGTACTTC
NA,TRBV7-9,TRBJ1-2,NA,CASSSTTDSRGYTF,TGTGCCAGCAGCTCGACGACGGACAGTAGGGGCTACACCTTC
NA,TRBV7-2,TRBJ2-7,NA,CASSVRISSEQYF,TGTGCCAGCAGCGTACGGATTAGTAGCGAGCAGTACTTC
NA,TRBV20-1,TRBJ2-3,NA,CSAREDGEYLVDTQYF,TGCAGTGCTAGAGAGGACGGGGAATACCTTGTAGATACGCAGTATTTT
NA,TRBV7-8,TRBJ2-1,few,CASSLGQHNEQFF,TGTGCCAGCAGCTTAGGTCAACACAATGAGCAGTTCTTC
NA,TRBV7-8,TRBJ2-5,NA,CASSVHRAQETQYF,TGTGCCAGCAGCGTCCACAGGGCCCAAGAGACCCAGTACTTC
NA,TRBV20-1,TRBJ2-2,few,CSASENTGELFF,TGCAGTGCTAGCGAGAACACCGGGGAGCTGTTTTTT
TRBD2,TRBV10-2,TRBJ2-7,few,CASTDGTSGEQYF,TGCGCCAGCACCGATGGGACTAGTGGCGAGCAGTACTTC
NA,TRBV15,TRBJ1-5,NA,CATSRPPQESNQPQHF,TGTGCCACCAGCAGACCCCCTCAAGAAAGCAATCAGCCCCAGCATTTT
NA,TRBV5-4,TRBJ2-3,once,CASSPRIGGSTDTQYF,TGTGCCAGCAGCCCTCGCATTGGCGGGAGCACAGATACGCAGTATTTT
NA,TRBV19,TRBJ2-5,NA,CASSIGPGVGETQYF,TGTGCCAGTAGTATAGGTCCGGGAGTGGGCGAGACCCAGTACTTC
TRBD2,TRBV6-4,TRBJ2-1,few,CASSEAGGPSEQFF,TGTGCCAGCTCCGAAGCGGGAGGGCCTAGTGAGCAGTTCTTC
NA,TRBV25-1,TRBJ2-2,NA,CASSEQGLHTGELFF,TGTGCCAGCAGTGAACAGGGGCTACACACCGGGGAGCTGTTTTTT
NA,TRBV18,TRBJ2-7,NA,CASSKGAAAAEQYF,TGTGCCAGCTCAAAGGGTGCTGCGGCGGCCGAGCAGTACTTC
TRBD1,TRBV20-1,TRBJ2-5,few,CSAIQGGGETQYF,TGCAGTGCTATACAGGGGGGCGGGGAGACCCAGTACTTC
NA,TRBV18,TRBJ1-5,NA,CASSQHVNPNQPQHF,TGTGCCAGCTCACAACACGTTAACCCCAATCAGCCCCAGCATTTT
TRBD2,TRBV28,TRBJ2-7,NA,CASSLWGAGGTPYEQYF,TGTGCCAGCAGTTTGTGGGGGGCGGGAGGGACTCCCTACGAGCAGTACTTC
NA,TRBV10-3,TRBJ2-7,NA,CAISEIRDSYEQYF,TGTGCCATCAGTGAGATCCGGGACTCCTACGAGCAGTACTTC
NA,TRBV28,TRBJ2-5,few,CASRGHLNQETQYF,TGTGCCAGCAGAGGGCATCTGAACCAAGAGACCCAGTACTTC
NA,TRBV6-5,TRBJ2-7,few,CASSYDTKGYEQYF,TGTGCCAGCAGCTACGACACCAAGGGGTACGAGCAGTACTTC
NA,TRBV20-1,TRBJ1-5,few,CSAREGGLSNQPQHF,TGCAGTGCCCGAGAGGGGGGCCTTAGCAATCAGCCCCAGCATTTT
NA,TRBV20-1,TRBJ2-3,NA,CSARDPGTSTDTQYF,TGCAGTGCTAGAGACCCGGGGACTAGCACAGATACGCAGTATTTT
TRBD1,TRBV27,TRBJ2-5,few,CASQTGAGYQETQYF,TGTGCCAGCCAAACAGGGGCCGGGTACCAAGAGACCCAGTACTTC
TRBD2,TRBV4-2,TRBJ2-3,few,CASSQTSGGTDTQYF,TGTGCCAGCAGCCAGACTAGCGGGGGCACAGATACGCAGTATTTT
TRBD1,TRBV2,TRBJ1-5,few,CASGTGYNQPQHF,TGTGCCAGCGGGACAGGGTATAATCAGCCCCAGCATTTT
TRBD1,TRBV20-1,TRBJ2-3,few,CSAWGQPSTDTQYF,TGCAGTGCTTGGGGACAGCCTAGCACAGATACGCAGTATTTT
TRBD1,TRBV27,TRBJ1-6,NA,CASNSIRQGYNSPLHF,TGTGCCAGCAATTCCATCCGACAGGGCTATAATTCACCCCTCCACTTT
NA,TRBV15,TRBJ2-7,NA,CATSPPEGQISYEQYF,TGTGCCACCAGCCCCCCCGAGGGGCAGATCTCCTACGAGCAGTACTTC
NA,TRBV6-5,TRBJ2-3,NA,CASSYPPDTQYF,TGTGCCAGCAGTTACCCCCCCGATACGCAGTATTTT
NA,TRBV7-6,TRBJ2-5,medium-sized,CASSLRLAGETQYF,TGTGCCAGCAGCTTACGTCTAGCCGGGGAGACCCAGTACTTC
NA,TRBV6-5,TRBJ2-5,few,CASSSDGHSQETQYF,TGTGCCAGCAGTTCCGACGGCCATAGCCAAGAGACCCAGTACTTC
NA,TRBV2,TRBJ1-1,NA,CASSEEGSTEAFF,TGTGCCAGCAGTGAAGAGGGTTCCACTGAAGCTTTCTTT
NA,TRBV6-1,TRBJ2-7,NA,CASSQGRDGRQQYF,TGTGCCAGCAGTCAGGGACGGGACGGGCGACAGCAGTACTTC
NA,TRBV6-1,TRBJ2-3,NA,CASSVLAPSTDTQYF,TGTGCCAGCAGTGTGCTAGCGCCCAGCACGGATACGCAGTATTTT
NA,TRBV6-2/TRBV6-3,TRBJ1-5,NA,CASGAVNQPQHF,TGTGCCAGCGGGGCGGTCAATCAGCCCCAGCATTTT
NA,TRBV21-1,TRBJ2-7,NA,CASSGKQSSYEQYF,TGTGCCAGCAGCGGAAAACAGAGCTCCTACGAGCAGTACTTC